The 18 T cell receptor beta chains in this list originate from one sample, sequenced in a study of blood T cells in healthy people across ages. Primed by a sample-barcoded 5' primer and a J-beta primer mix, a second PCR proceeded for 7 to 11 cycles. TCRdb itself ran the 5' RACE reads through MiXCR, one entry per CDR3 protein. The sample has 1.5 million to 1.9 million distinct CDR3 sequences, less than 45% seen once. Sequenced material: blood. The receptors originated from a woman aged 18 to 35 in good health.

The table lists this clonotype with a few counts. The rearrangement links TRBV5-4 to TRBJ2-4; 7 bases are a match to TRBD2. V dropped 4 bases and J dropped 3; count of bases not matched to a gene: 19. Germline loops: CDR1 SGHNT, CDR2 YYREEE (reference sequence). This CDR3 has 19 amino acids. The DNA for the CDR3 is TGTGCCAGCAGCCCAGACGGCGGGAGAGTCTCCCTAGGCAAAAACATTCAGTACTTC. Translation gives CASSPDGGRVSLGKNIQYF.

The rearrangement joins TRBV19 to TRBJ2-3, with D perhaps TRBD2 (6 bases). CDR1 is LNHDA and CDR2 is SQIVND in the germline V gene (reference sequence). The CDR3 spans 13 residues. V gave up 5 bases and J gave up 7 bases, with 13 bases separating them. CDR3 loop: CASSPGGPYTQYF. CDR3 sequence (DNA): TGTGCCAGTAGTCCCGGAGGGCCGTATACGCAGTATTTT.

The chain's CDR3 is CSTTRVETEAFF. Written as DNA, the CDR3 is TGCAGTACCACAAGGGTTGAGACTGAAGCTTTCTTT. This chain links TRBV20-1 with TRBJ1-1; D unclear. The CDR3 is 12 residues long. V lost 8 bases, J lost 5 bases, and 15 bases lay in between. CDR1 is DFQATT, CDR2 SNEGSKA, per germline (reference sequence).

The gene calls are TRBV29-1 and TRBJ2-1, with a weak D call TRBD2 (6 bases). Germline V gene sequence: CDR1 SQVTM, CDR2 ANQGSEA. V lost 4 bases, J lost 7 bases, and 11 bases lay in between. The CDR3 consists of 12 residues. The CDR3 DNA follows: TGCAGCGTTGTAGCGGAGGTTAATGAGCAGTTCTTC. Protein product: CSVVAEVNEQFF.

The J gene is TRBJ2-5, the V gene TRBV5-1; D possibly corresponds to TRBD2 (6 bases). From germline, CDR1 is SGHRS and CDR2 YFSETQ. CDR3 length: 13 residues. V shed 6 bases and J shed 3 bases, with 12 bases lying between them. CDR3 loop: CASTREPEETQYF. The CDR3 DNA reads TGCGCCAGCACACGGGAGCCAGAAGAGACCCAGTACTTC.

The V and J genes are TRBV18 and TRBJ1-5; D unresolved. The CDR3 has 15 amino acids. V lost 2 bases to trimming and J lost 4 bases, with 12 bases between them. Germline V gene sequence: CDR1 KGHSH, CDR2 LQKENI. The CDR3 here is CASSPSVRRNQPQHF. In nucleotides, the CDR3 is TGTGCCAGCTCACCAAGTGTCAGGCGAAATCAGCCCCAGCATTTT. Together with reference TRBV18 and TRBJ1-5, the CDR3 gives the full variable domain: NAGVMQNPRHLVRRRGQEARLRCSPMKGHSHVYWYRQLPEEGLKFMVYLQKENIIDESGMPKERFSAEFPKEGPSILRIQQVVRGDSAAYFCASSPSVRRNQPQHFGDGTRLSIL.

The chain links TRBV29-1 to TRBJ2-3, with D maybe TRBD2 (6 bases). The germline gives CDR1 SQVTM, CDR2 ANQGSEA. The CDR3 sequence is 13 residues long. The germline V and J ends were trimmed by 7 bases and 2 bases, with 13 bases remaining between them. This CDR3 is CSGRRGSTDTQYF. CDR3 coding DNA: TGCAGCGGCCGCCGGGGGTCCACAGATACGCAGTATTTT.

The table lists this clonotype with many counts. V is TRBV7-2 and J is TRBJ2-7; no clear D. CDR1 and CDR2 (germline): SGHTA, FQGNSA. The CDR3 contains 13 residues. Trimming left V 5 bases short and J 3 bases short, with 11 bases between. The CDR3 reads CASSPNRFYEQYF. CDR3 nucleotide sequence: TGTGCCAGCAGCCCGAATCGATTCTACGAGCAGTACTTC.

This sequence joins TRBV12-3 or TRBV12-4 and TRBJ2-7, with D maybe TRBD1 (5 bases). The CDR3 sequence is 11 residues long. Deletions cut 7 bases from V and 7 bases from J, with 11 bases between. The CDR3 sequence is CASNRNNEQYF. As DNA, the CDR3 is TGTGCCAGCAACAGGAATAATGAGCAGTACTTC.

V gene TRBV7-9 combines with J gene TRBJ1-1; weak D call: TRBD1 (5 bases). V gave up 5 bases and J gave up 7 bases, with 11 bases separating them. Per the germline V gene, CDR1 is SEHNR and CDR2 is FQNEAQ (reference sequence). The CDR3 totals 12 residues. The chain's CDR3 is CASSQGSFEAFF. CDR3 nucleotides: TGTGCCAGCAGCCAGGGTTCGTTTGAAGCTTTCTTT. The full variable domain, rest sourced from reference TRBV7-9 and TRBJ1-1, is DTGVSQNPRHKITKRGQNVTFRCDPISEHNRLYWYRQTLGQGPEFLTYFQNEAQLEKSRLLSDRFSAERPKGSFSTLEIQRTEQGDSAMYLCASSQGSFEAFFGQGTRLTVV.

The chain uses TRBV29-1 and TRBJ2-5, with 7 bases fitting TRBD2. The closer fit of TRBJ2-7 to the DNA end suggests the J call may be wrong. The CDR3 extends over 11 amino acids. In germline, CDR1 is SQVTM, CDR2 ANQGSEA. The CDR3: CSGLSGYEQYF. In DNA form, the CDR3 reads TGCAGCGGCCTTAGCGGGTACGAGCAGTACTTC.

To note about this clonotype: One end of the junction varies from germline; a read error may be responsible. This sequence joins TRBV12-3 or TRBV12-4 and TRBJ1-2, with D perhaps matching TRBD1 (6 bases). The CDR3 length is 17 residues. The CDR3 DNA is TGTGTCAGCATCGACCGGGACACCCAGGGAGCTAACTATGGCTACACCTTC. Encoded protein: CVSIDRDTQGANYGYTF.

Written as DNA, the CDR3 is TGTGCCAGCAGCTTACTAGGTGTTACTAATGAAAAACTGTTTTTT. Residues: CASSLLGVTNEKLFF. The rearrangement links TRBV7-9 to TRBJ1-4; D is unclear. The germline V and J ends were trimmed by 2 bases and 2 bases, with 9 bases remaining between them. Germline lookup yields CDR1 SEHNR and CDR2 FQNEAQ (reference sequence). This CDR3 comprises 15 residues.

The gene calls are TRBV7-3 and TRBJ2-1; 8 bases match TRBD2. The V segment lost 11 bases and the J segment 4 bases; nucleotides outside the gene matches: 28. This CDR3 contains 20 residues. Germline values: CDR1 SGHTA, CDR2 FQGTGA. The CDR3 sequence is CAGNQIPGPKTSVSYNEQFF. The CDR3 nucleotides read TGTGCCGGCAACCAAATACCCGGGCCTAAGACTAGCGTCTCATACAATGAGCAGTTCTTC. Supplemented by reference TRBV7-3 and TRBJ2-1, the full variable domain reads GAGVSQTPSNKVTEKGKYVELRCDPISGHTALYWYRQSLGQGPEFLIYFQGTGAADDSGLPNDRFFAVRPEGSVSTLKIQRTERGDSAVYLCAGNQIPGPKTSVSYNEQFFGPGTRLTVL.

CDR3 nucleotides: TGCGCCAGCAGCCCAGCGGGACAGAACTATGGCTACACCTTC. Protein sequence: CASSPAGQNYGYTF. The V gene is TRBV4-3, the J gene TRBJ1-2; 7 bases align to TRBD1. Germline assignment: CDR1 LGHNA and CDR2 YSLEER. This CDR3 has 14 residues. The ends lost 4 bases at V and 2 bases at J; junction bases unmatched: 4.

This sequence joins TRBV24-1 and TRBJ2-7; 10 nucleotides agree with TRBD2. Germline CDR1 KGHDR, CDR2 SFDVKD. The CDR3 is made up of 15 amino acids. The J segment lost 7 bases and the V segment lost 7 bases, leaving 12 bases of the junction unmatched. The CDR3 sequence is CATRSSGSSYNEQYF. The CDR3 DNA follows: TGTGCCACCAGGTCTAGCGGGAGTTCCTACAATGAGCAGTACTTC.

This chain joins TRBV24-1 and TRBJ1-1; the D is unclear. Germline values: CDR1 KGHDR, CDR2 SFDVKD. The CDR3 extends over 12 amino acids. Trimming stripped 7 bases from V and 1 base from J, with 6 bases between. The CDR3 protein is CATRGTNTEAFF. CDR3 coding DNA: TGTGCCACCAGAGGTACGAACACTGAAGCTTTCTTT.

V and J are TRBV29-1 and TRBJ2-7; weak D call: TRBD1 (6 bases). Germline CDR1 and CDR2: SQVTM and ANQGSEA. The CDR3 totals 12 residues. Trimming took off 8 bases at V and 2 bases at J, with 13 bases between the two ends. This chain's CDR3 is CSIRAGAYEQYF. DNA for the CDR3: TGCAGCATTCGGGCAGGGGCCTACGAGCAGTACTTC.